This T cell receptor (beta chain) was captured by sequencing in a study of blood T cells in healthy people across ages. A J-beta primer mix and a sample-barcoded 5' primer were used in a second PCR of roughly 6 to 12 cycles. Every single cDNA molecule received a tag from a template-switch adaptor with 12 random nucleotides. TCRdb fed the 5' RACE reads into MiXCR, producing one record per CDR3 protein. Of about 640,000 distinct CDR3 sequences detected, 45% to 65% appear once; the ten largest clones hold 30% to 45%. Germline values: CDR1 SGHVS, CDR2 FQNEAQ. This CDR3 has 15 residues. The J gene is TRBJ2-7, the V gene TRBV7-8, with 12 bases fitting TRBD2. The DNA end favors TRBJ2-4, so the J call may be wrong. This TCR came from a man aged 55 to 70 in good health. The sample comprised blood. The CDR3 DNA is TGTGCCAGCAGCTTAGCCGGGACTAGCGGGAACATTCAGTACTTC. It translates to CASSLAGTSGNIQYF.